This entry lists 5 T cell receptor beta chains sequenced from one sample in a study of blood T cells in healthy people across ages. Using a J-beta primer mix together with a sample-barcoded 5' primer, a second PCR was run for about 6 to 11 cycles. TCRdb processed the 5' RACE reads anew with MiXCR; each CDR3 protein has one entry. The repertoire holds 650,000 to 950,000 distinct CDR3 sequences, with roughly 44% as singletons. Sequenced: blood. The receptors here all came from a man aged 55 to 70 in good health.

The table lists this clonotype with a few counts. The V and J genes are TRBV15 and TRBJ2-5; no reliable D call. CDR1 is LNHNV, CDR2 YYDKDF, per germline (reference sequence). This CDR3 is 16 amino acids long. V dropped 0 bases and J dropped 5 bases, with 16 bases sitting between them. The CDR3 spells CATSRDLTARGETQYF. DNA for the CDR3: TGTGCCACCAGCAGAGATCTGACTGCGCGTGGGGAGACCCAGTACTTC.

Points on this clonotype: A much larger clone differs from this one at a single base, so this may be a read error. The chain joins TRBV24-1 to TRBJ2-1; D could derive from TRBD1 or TRBD2 (6 bases each). The last part of the DNA fits TRBJ2-7 better; the J call may be wrong. The CDR3 is 14 amino acids. Germline V gives CDR1 KGHDR, CDR2 SFDVKD. The CDR3 sequence: CATSEGGSYNEQYF. CDR3 sequence (DNA): TGTGCCACCAGTGAGGGGGGCTCCTACAATGAGCAGTACTTC.

The genes are TRBV24-1 and TRBJ1-1; TRBD1 is a possible D gene (5 bases). Per germline, CDR1 KGHDR and CDR2 SFDVKD. Deletions cut 5 bases from V and 12 bases from J, with 12 bases between. The CDR3 totals 11 residues. The DNA of the CDR3 is TGTGCCACCAGTGCAGGAGGGGAGACTTTCTTT. It yields the protein CATSAGGETFF.

The chain combines TRBV27 with TRBJ2-4; D perhaps matches TRBD1 (5 bases). The J call is uncertain, as TRBJ2-7 better fits the DNA end. CDR3 size: 13 residues. Germline CDR1 MNHEY, CDR2 SMNVEV (reference sequence). Here the CDR3 reads CASKKAGYNEQYF. The CDR3 DNA is TGTGCCAGCAAGAAAGCAGGGTACAACGAGCAGTACTTC.

This chain links TRBV7-9 with TRBJ2-7; no clear D gene. CDR3 length: 14 amino acids. The V end was cut by 4 bases, the J end by 0 bases, with 10 bases between. CDR1 SEHNR and CDR2 FQNEAQ come from the germline V gene (reference sequence). The CDR3 DNA follows: TGTGCCAGCAGCTCCGGCACGCGCTCCTACGAGCAGTACTTC. Residues: CASSSGTRSYEQYF.